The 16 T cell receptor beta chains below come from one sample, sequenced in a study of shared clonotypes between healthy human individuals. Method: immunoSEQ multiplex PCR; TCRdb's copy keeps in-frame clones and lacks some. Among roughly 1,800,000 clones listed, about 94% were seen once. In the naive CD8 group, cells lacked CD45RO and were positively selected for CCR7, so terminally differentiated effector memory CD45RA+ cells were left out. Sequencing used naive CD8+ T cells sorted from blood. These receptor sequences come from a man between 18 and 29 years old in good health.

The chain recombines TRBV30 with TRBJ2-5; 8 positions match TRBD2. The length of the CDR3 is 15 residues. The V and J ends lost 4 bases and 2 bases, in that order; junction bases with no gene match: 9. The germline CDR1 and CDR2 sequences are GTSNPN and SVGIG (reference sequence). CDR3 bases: TGTGCCTGGACCCATACTAGCGGAGTTCAAGAGACCCAGTACTTC. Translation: CAWTHTSGVQETQYF.

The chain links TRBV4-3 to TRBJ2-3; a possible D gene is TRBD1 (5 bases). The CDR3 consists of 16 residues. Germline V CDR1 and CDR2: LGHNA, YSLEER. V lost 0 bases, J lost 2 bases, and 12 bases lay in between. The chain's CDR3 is CASSQDVGHITDTQYF. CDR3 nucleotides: TGCGCCAGCAGCCAAGATGTCGGACATATCACAGATACGCAGTATTTT.

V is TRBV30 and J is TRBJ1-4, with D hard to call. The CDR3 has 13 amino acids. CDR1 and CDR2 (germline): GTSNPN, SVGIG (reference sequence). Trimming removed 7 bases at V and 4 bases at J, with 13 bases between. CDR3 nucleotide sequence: TGTGCCTCCAGTGGGTCGGTTAATGAAAAACTGTTTTTT. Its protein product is CASSGSVNEKLFF.

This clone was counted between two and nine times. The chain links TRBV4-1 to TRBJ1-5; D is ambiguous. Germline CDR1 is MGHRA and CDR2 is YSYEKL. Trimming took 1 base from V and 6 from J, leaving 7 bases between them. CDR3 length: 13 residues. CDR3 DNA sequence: TGCGCCAGCAGCCAAGCCCGGACTCAGCCCCAGCATTTT. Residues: CASSQARTQPQHF.

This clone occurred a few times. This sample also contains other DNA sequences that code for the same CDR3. The CDR3 reads CASSYSEGWTEAFF. The CDR3 nucleotides are TGTGCCAGCAGTTACTCGGAGGGTTGGACTGAAGCTTTCTTT. The chain recombines TRBV6-5 with TRBJ1-1, with D uncertain. Germline CDR1 reads MNHEY; CDR2 reads SVGAGI. The ends were cut back, 0 bases at V and 5 bases at J, with 10 bases in the middle. CDR3 length equals 14 residues.

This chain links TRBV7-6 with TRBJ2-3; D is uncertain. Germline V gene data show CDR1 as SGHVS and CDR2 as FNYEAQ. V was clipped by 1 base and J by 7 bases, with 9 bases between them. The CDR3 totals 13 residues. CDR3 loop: CASSLEPTNTQYF. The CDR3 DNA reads TGTGCCAGCAGCTTAGAACCCACTAATACGCAGTATTTT.

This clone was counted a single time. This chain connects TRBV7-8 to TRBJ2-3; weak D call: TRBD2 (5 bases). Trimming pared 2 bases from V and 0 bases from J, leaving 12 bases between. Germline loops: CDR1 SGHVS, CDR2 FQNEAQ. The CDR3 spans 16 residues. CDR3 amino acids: CASSLRVASSTDTQYF. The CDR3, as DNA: TGTGCCAGCAGCTTAAGGGTAGCGTCTAGCACAGATACGCAGTATTTT.

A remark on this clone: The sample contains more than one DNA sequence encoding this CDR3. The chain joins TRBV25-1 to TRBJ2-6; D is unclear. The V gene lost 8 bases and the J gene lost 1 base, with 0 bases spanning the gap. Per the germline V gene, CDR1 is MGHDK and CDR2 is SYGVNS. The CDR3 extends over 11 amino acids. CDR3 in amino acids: CASSGANVLTF. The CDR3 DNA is TGTGCCAGCTCTGGGGCCAACGTCCTGACTTTC.

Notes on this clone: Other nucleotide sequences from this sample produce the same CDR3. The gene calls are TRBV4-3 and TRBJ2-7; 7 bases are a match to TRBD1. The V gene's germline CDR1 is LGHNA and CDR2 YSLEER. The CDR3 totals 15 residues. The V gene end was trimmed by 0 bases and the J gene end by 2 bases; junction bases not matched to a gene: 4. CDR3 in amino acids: CASSQERGGPYEQYF. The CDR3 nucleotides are TGCGCCAGCAGCCAAGAACGAGGGGGCCCCTACGAGCAGTACTTC.

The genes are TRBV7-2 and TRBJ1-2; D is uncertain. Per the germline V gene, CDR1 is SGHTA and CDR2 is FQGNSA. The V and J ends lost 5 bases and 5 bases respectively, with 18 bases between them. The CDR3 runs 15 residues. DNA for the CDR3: TGTGCCAGCAGCACCGACGCCGGGGTGGGGTATGGCTACACCTTC. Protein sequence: CASSTDAGVGYGYTF.

This CDR3 reads CASSYGTSTDTQYF. The CDR3 bases are TGTGCCAGCAGTTACGGGACAAGCACAGATACGCAGTATTTT. The J gene is TRBJ2-3, the V gene TRBV7-2; D is perhaps TRBD1 (6 bases). V shed 6 bases and J shed 0 bases, with 10 bases lying between them. Germline V gene sequence: CDR1 SGHTA, CDR2 FQGNSA. This CDR3 region has 14 residues.

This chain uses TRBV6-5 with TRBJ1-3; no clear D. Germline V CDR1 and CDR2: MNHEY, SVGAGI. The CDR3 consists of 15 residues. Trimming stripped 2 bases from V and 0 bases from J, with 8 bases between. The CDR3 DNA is TGTGCCAGCAGTTACGACGCAAGCTCTGGAAACACCATATATTTT. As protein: CASSYDASSGNTIYF.

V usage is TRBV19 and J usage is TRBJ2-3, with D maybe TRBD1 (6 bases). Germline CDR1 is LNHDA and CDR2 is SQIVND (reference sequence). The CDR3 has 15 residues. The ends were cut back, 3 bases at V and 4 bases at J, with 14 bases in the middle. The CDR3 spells CASSILRGISDTQYF. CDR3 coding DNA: TGTGCCAGTAGTATCCTAAGGGGGATTTCAGATACGCAGTATTTT. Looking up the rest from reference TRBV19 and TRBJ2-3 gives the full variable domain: DGGITQSPKYLFRKEGQNVTLSCEQNLNHDAMYWYRQDPGQGLRLIYYSQIVNDFQKGDIAEGYSVSREKKESFPLTVTSAQKNPTAFYLCASSILRGISDTQYFGPGTRLTVL.

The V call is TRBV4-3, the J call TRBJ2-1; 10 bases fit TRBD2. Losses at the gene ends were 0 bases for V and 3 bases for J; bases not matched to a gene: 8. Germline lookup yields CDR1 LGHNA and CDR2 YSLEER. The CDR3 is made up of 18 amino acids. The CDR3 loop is CASSQEGLAGELYNEQFF. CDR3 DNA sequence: TGCGCCAGCAGCCAAGAAGGGCTAGCGGGAGAACTCTACAATGAGCAGTTCTTC.

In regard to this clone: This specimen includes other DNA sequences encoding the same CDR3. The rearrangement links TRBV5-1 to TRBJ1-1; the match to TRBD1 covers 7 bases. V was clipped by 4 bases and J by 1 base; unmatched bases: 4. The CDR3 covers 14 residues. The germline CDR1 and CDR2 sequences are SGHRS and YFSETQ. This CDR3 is CASSLRQGNTEAFF. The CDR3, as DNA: TGCGCCAGCAGCCTCAGACAGGGGAACACTGAAGCTTTCTTT.

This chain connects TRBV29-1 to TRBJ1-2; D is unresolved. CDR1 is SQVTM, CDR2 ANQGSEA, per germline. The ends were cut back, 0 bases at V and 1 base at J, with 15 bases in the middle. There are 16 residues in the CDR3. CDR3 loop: CSVEDWSQDLNYGYTF. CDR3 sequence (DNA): TGCAGCGTTGAAGATTGGAGCCAGGATCTTAACTATGGCTACACCTTC. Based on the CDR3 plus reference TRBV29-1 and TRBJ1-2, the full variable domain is SAVISQKPSRDICQRGTSLTIQCQVDSQVTMMFWYRQQPGQSLTLIATANQGSEATYESGFVIDKFPISRPNLTFSTLTVSNMSPEDSSIYLCSVEDWSQDLNYGYTFGSGTRLTVV.